These T cell receptor beta chains were read from a single sample in a study of cytomegalovirus exposure and HLA in healthy donors. The repertoire was sequenced with immunoSEQ multiplex PCR; TCRdb's copy has only in-frame clones and lacks some. Counted here are 90,000 to 100,000 clones, around 9.6% occurring once; the ten biggest clones make up about 5%. The specimen sequenced was PBMCs. These receptors were taken from a man in his forties or fifties in good health and CMV-seropositive. Each CDR3 is given with its conserved first and last residue. The D gene is left open where the match is weak. The size field is filled for only some rows; it gives once, few, many or a size class.

TRBV4-3	TRBJ2-7	few	TRBD2	CASSHQTSGGYEQYF	TGCGCCAGCAGCCACCAGACTAGCGGGGGCTACGAGCAGTACTTC
TRBV6-5	TRBJ1-3	few	NA	CASRRDSNTIYF	TGTGCCAGCAGGCGGGACTCAAACACCATATATTTT
TRBV9	TRBJ2-7	few	TRBD2	CASSPSSGRAHEQYF	TGTGCCAGCAGCCCCTCTAGCGGGAGGGCCCACGAGCAGTACTTC
TRBV2	TRBJ2-5	few	TRBD2	CGSASGSGLETQYF	TGTGGGTCGGCTAGCGGGAGTGGATTAGAGACCCAGTACTTC
TRBV5-1	TRBJ2-5	NA	TRBD2	CASSLGLAGEGTETQYF	TGCGCCAGCAGCTTGGGACTAGCGGGAGAGGGGACAGAGACCCAGTACTTC
TRBV30	TRBJ2-3	NA	TRBD1	CAWSPGQKTDTQYF	TGTGCCTGGAGTCCGGGACAGAAGACAGATACGCAGTATTTT
TRBV13	TRBJ2-5	NA	TRBD2	CATQRLGLAGSRETQYF	TGTGCCACCCAAAGGCTGGGACTAGCGGGATCGAGGGAGACCCAGTACTTC
TRBV6-1	TRBJ2-1	NA	TRBD2	CASTVLAPNEQFF	TGTGCCAGCACGGTACTAGCGCCCAATGAGCAGTTCTTC
TRBV10-3	TRBJ1-2	few	TRBD1	CAISDPQGAVHGYTF	TGTGCCATCAGTGACCCCCAGGGGGCGGTCCATGGCTACACCTTC
TRBV29-1	TRBJ2-7	NA	NA	CSVAGTYEQYF	TGCAGCGTTGCGGGTACCTACGAGCAGTACTTC
TRBV7-9	TRBJ2-1	NA	NA	CASSLIDGKTYNEQFF	TGTGCCAGCAGCTTGATAGACGGGAAAACCTACAATGAGCAGTTCTTC
TRBV6-1	TRBJ1-5	few	NA	CASSERENQPQHF	TGTGCCAGCAGTGAACGAGAGAATCAGCCCCAGCATTTT
TRBV6-1	TRBJ2-7	many	TRBD2	CASMRLAGVREQYF	TGTGCCAGCATGAGACTAGCGGGAGTGCGTGAGCAGTACTTC
TRBV6-4	TRBJ2-6	NA	NA	CASRDTSSGANVLTF	TGTGCCAGCAGAGACACGAGCTCTGGGGCCAACGTCCTGACTTTC
TRBV30	TRBJ2-1	few	TRBD2	CAWRAGLAGGRTYNEQFF	TGTGCCTGGAGGGCGGGACTAGCGGGAGGACGGACTTACAATGAGCAGTTCTTC
TRBV2	TRBJ2-4	NA	TRBD2	CASRDGLAGDIQYF	TGTGCCAGCAGGGATGGACTAGCGGGAGACATTCAGTACTTC
TRBV30	TRBJ2-3	NA	NA	CAWTGTTDTQYF	TGTGCCTGGACAGGTACCACAGATACGCAGTATTTT
TRBV28	TRBJ2-7	NA	NA	CASSLGGRAYEQYF	TGTGCCAGCAGTTTAGGCGGCAGGGCCTACGAGCAGTACTTC
TRBV28	TRBJ2-2	NA	TRBD2	CASSPHSAGAGELFF	TGTGCCAGCAGTCCCCATAGTGCGGGGGCCGGGGAGCTGTTTTTT
TRBV18	TRBJ1-5	few	TRBD1	CASSGTAGNQPQHF	TGTGCCAGCTCCGGGACAGCTGGCAATCAGCCCCAGCATTTT
TRBV7-9	TRBJ2-7	few	TRBD1	CASTNNRGASYEQYF	TGTGCCAGCACCAACAACAGGGGAGCATCCTACGAGCAGTACTTC
TRBV6-5	TRBJ1-3	few	NA	CASSYSVASGNTIYF	TGTGCCAGCAGTTACTCGGTCGCGTCTGGAAACACCATATATTTT